This entry lists 14 T cell receptor beta chains sequenced from one sample in a study of cytomegalovirus exposure and HLA in healthy donors. Amplification used 60 Vbeta primers and 13 Jbeta primers. Measured with immunoSEQ multiplex PCR; TCRdb has only the in-frame clones, and not every one. Here the sample spans around 170,000 clones, just under 80% being singletons. Sequencing was carried out using PBMCs. The receptors originated from a woman in her twenties or thirties in good health and CMV-seronegative.

The rearrangement joins TRBV9 to TRBJ1-3; 9 positions agree with TRBD1. Per germline, CDR1 SGDLS and CDR2 YYNGEE. Unmatched junction bases numbered 6, after V lost 2 bases and J lost 6 bases. The CDR3 length is 15 residues. CDR3 sequence reads: CASSVGRTGENTIYF. Written as DNA, the CDR3 is TGTGCCAGCAGCGTCGGCCGGACAGGGGAAAACACCATATATTTT.

The chain couples TRBV6-6 to TRBJ1-2; 8 bases map to TRBD1. The CDR3 contains 14 residues. The V gene's germline CDR1 is MNHNY and CDR2 SVGAGI (reference sequence). After removal of 4 bases from V and 7 bases from J, the junction contained 8 bases not matched to a gene. The CDR3 is CASSSGTGLSGYTF. CDR3 coding DNA: TGTGCCAGCAGTTCCGGGACAGGTCTGAGTGGCTACACCTTC.

This clone was detected a few times. The rearrangement joins TRBV6-6 to TRBJ2-7; tentatively, D is TRBD2 (6 bases). The germline gives CDR1 MNHNY, CDR2 SVGAGI (reference sequence). This CDR3 contains 16 residues. Trimming took 0 bases from V and 2 from J, leaving 14 bases between them. The CDR3 loop is CASSYSTTGVAYEQYF. The CDR3 nucleotides read TGTGCCAGCAGTTACTCGACTACGGGGGTAGCCTACGAGCAGTACTTC.

As for this clone: The same CDR3 is also encoded by other DNA sequences in this sample. The V gene is TRBV7-3, the J gene TRBJ1-1, with D unresolved. The CDR3 has 13 amino acids. Between the trimmed V and J ends, which lost 5 bases and 2 bases, there was a span of 9 bases. Looked up from germline, CDR1 is SGHTA and CDR2 is FQGTGA. The CDR3 here is CASSPPGNTEAFF. CDR3 DNA sequence: TGTGCCAGCAGCCCCCCGGGAAACACTGAAGCTTTCTTT.

The V and J genes are TRBV4-3 and TRBJ1-6, with D unclear. The CDR3 runs to 17 residues. V lost 0 bases, J lost 6 bases, and 15 bases lay in between. CDR1 and CDR2 from the germline V gene are LGHNA and YSLEER. For the CDR3, the DNA is TGCGCCAGCAGCCAAGAATCTCGCCAGGCCCTTAATTCACCCCTCCACTTT. This gives the protein CASSQESRQALNSPLHF.

The V and J genes are TRBV7-3 and TRBJ2-1; 7 bases agree with TRBD1. This CDR3 comprises 16 residues. The ends lost 6 bases at V and 6 bases at J; junction bases unmatched: 14. Germline loops: CDR1 SGHTA, CDR2 FQGTGA. CDR3 in amino acids: CASSVVGTALSNEQFF. In DNA form, the CDR3 reads TGTGCCAGCAGTGTAGTAGGGACAGCTCTATCCAATGAGCAGTTCTTC.

This clone was observed a few times. The chain employs TRBV2 and TRBJ2-7, with D possibly being TRBD1 (5 bases). This CDR3 is built from 12 residues. Germline CDR1 and CDR2: SNHLY and FYNNEI. The V and J ends lost 8 bases and 2 bases respectively, with 10 bases between them. CDR3 coding DNA: TGTGCCAGCGTGGACACCACCTACGAGCAGTACTTC. It specifies CASVDTTYEQYF.

The CDR3 region has the DNA TGTGCCAGCAGCTTGGGGGGCGGCACAGATACGCAGTATTTT. Translating gives CASSLGGGTDTQYF. The V and J genes are TRBV5-4 and TRBJ2-3; a possible D gene is TRBD1 (5 bases). The ends were cut back, 0 bases at V and 1 base at J, with 6 bases in the middle. The germline gives CDR1 SGHNT, CDR2 YYREEE (reference sequence). The CDR3 is 14 residues long.

The chain recombines TRBV30 with TRBJ2-2; TRBD2 matches at 8 bases. The germline gives CDR1 GTSNPN, CDR2 SVGIG (reference sequence). Trimming took 4 bases from V and 1 from J; bases not matched to a gene: 5. CDR3 length: 15 residues. CDR3 loop: CAWNSGALNTGELFF. CDR3 nucleotide sequence: TGTGCCTGGAATAGCGGGGCCTTGAACACCGGGGAGCTGTTTTTT. The full variable domain, with the rest looked up from reference TRBV30 and TRBJ2-2, is SQTIHQWPATLVQPVGSPLSLECTVEGTSNPNLYWYRQAAGRGLQLLFYSVGIGQISSEVPQNLSASRPQDRQFILSSKKLLLSDSGFYLCAWNSGALNTGELFFGEGSRLTVL.

The chain has TRBV7-6 and TRBJ1-3; 7 nucleotides align to TRBD1. The junction had 2 bases not matched to a gene; V was cut back by 6 bases and J by 3 bases. Germline V lookup: CDR1 SGHVS, CDR2 FNYEAQ. The CDR3 has 13 residues. CDR3: CASSTGDGNTIYF. CDR3 coding DNA: TGTGCCAGCAGTACAGGGGATGGAAACACCATATATTTT.

The CDR3 reads CASSFLETAVAKNIQYF. The CDR3 coding sequence is TGTGCCAGCAGCTTTCTAGAGACGGCTGTAGCCAAAAACATTCAGTACTTC. This chain connects TRBV13 to TRBJ2-4, with D uncertain. Germline V lookup: CDR1 PRHDT, CDR2 FYEKMQ (reference sequence). This CDR3 has 17 residues. V lost 3 bases and J lost 0, with 15 bases in between.

The gene calls are TRBV5-6 and TRBJ2-7; the D gene is possibly TRBD2 (6 bases). The CDR3 has 14 amino acids. Germline CDR1 SGHDT, CDR2 YYEEEE. V was trimmed by 6 bases and J by 3 bases, leaving 16 bases between them. The CDR3 spells CASKPWGEGYEQYF. The DNA for the CDR3 is TGTGCCAGCAAACCCTGGGGGGAAGGCTACGAGCAGTACTTC. Using reference TRBV5-6 and TRBJ2-7 for the parts outside the CDR3, the full variable domain is DAGVTQSPTHLIKTRGQQVTLRCSPKSGHDTVSWYQQALGQGPQFIFQYYEEEERQRGNFPDRFSGHQFPNYSSELNVNALLLGDSALYLCASKPWGEGYEQYFGPGTRLTVT.

The V call is TRBV15, the J call TRBJ1-1; D unresolved. The CDR3 totals 12 residues. The germline V gene has CDR1 LNHNV and CDR2 YYDKDF (reference sequence). V lost 3 bases and J lost 6, with 8 bases in between. CDR3 sequence: CATSSRFSEAFF. CDR3 coding DNA: TGTGCCACCAGCAGCAGGTTTTCTGAAGCTTTCTTT.

J is TRBJ2-1 and V is TRBV4-3; 13 bases map to TRBD2. V gave up 4 bases and J gave up 4 bases; unmatched junction bases: 13. The CDR3 is 19 amino acids. Germline values: CDR1 LGHNA, CDR2 YSLEER. CDR3: CASSRTGGLAGTQYNEQFF. CDR3 DNA: TGCGCCAGCAGCCGAACAGGGGGACTAGCGGGGACCCAGTACAATGAGCAGTTCTTC.